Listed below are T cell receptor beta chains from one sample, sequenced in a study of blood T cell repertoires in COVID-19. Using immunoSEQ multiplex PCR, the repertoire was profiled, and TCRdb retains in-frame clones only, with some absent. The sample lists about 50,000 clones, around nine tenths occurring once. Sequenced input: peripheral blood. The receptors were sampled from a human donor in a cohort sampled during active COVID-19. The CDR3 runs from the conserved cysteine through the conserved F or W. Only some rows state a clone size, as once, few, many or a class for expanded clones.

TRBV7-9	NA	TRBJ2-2	CASSLVRGGRSTGELFF
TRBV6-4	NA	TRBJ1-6	CASSWDTQQDSPLHF
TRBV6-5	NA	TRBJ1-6	CASSYSVQGHNSPLHF
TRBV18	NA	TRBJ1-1	CASSPAGNTEAFF
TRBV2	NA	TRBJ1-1	CASIFDRGRNTEAFF
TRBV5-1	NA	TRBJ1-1	CATHGGPNTEAFF
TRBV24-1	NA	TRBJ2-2	CATSPGQSANTGELFF
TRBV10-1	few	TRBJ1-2	CASSPTDGGYGYTF
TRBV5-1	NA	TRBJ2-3	CASSLGTSHFSADTQYF
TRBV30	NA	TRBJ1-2	CAWSVPRGINYGYTF
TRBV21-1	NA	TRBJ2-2	CASSKGTSGRACSGELFF
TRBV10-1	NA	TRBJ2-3	CASSDGGGGTDTQYF
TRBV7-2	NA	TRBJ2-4	CASSLEGARAKNIQYF
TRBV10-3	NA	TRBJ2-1	CAISDSGTSGNEQFF
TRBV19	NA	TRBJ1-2	CASSNEGRGYGYTF
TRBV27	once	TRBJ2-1	CASKGRVSNEQFF
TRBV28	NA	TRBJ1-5	CASSPQGGGNQPQHF
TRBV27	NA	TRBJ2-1	CASSLSNSNEQFF
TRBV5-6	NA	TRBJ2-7	CASSIRQGRGEQYF
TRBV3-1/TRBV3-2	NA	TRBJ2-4	CASSQQTGPTTKNIQYF
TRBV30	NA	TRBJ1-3	CAWTTGRGNTIYF